The 18 T cell receptor beta chains in this list originate from one sample, sequenced in a study of identical twins. MiXCR, run by TCRdb on the 5' RACE reads, gives a single entry per CDR3 protein. The sample holds about 210,000 distinct CDR3 sequences, approximately 9% seen once. Sequencing was carried out using memory (CD45RO+) T cells sorted from blood. These receptor sequences come from a woman aged 18 to 35 in good health.

This clonotype appeared a few times. The chain recombines TRBV15 with TRBJ2-7, with 7 bases identical to TRBD1. J was trimmed by 3 bases and V by 0 bases; bases with no gene match: 5. Germline V gene lookup returns CDR1 LNHNV and CDR2 YYDKDF (reference sequence). This CDR3 is 15 amino acids long. CDR3 in DNA: TGTGCCACCAGCAGAGAAGTGGGACAGAGCTACGAGCAGTACTTC. This sequence encodes CATSREVGQSYEQYF.

This clonotype was seen only a few times. The chain is built from TRBV30 and TRBJ2-1; tentative D call: TRBD2 (6 bases). The CDR3 is 15 residues long. Trimming removed 1 base at V and 3 bases at J, with 13 bases between. Germline CDR1 GTSNPN, CDR2 SVGIG (reference sequence). The DNA of the CDR3 is TGTGCCTGGAGTGGGTCGCGGGAATTCTACAATGAGCAGTTCTTC. Translated: CAWSGSREFYNEQFF. Based on the CDR3 plus reference TRBV30 and TRBJ2-1, the full variable domain is SQTIHQWPATLVQPVGSPLSLECTVEGTSNPNLYWYRQAAGRGLQLLFYSVGIGQISSEVPQNLSASRPQDRQFILSSKKLLLSDSGFYLCAWSGSREFYNEQFFGPGTRLTVL.

The chain couples TRBV19 to TRBJ2-3, with TRBD2 matching 7 bases. From germline, CDR1 is LNHDA and CDR2 SQIVND (reference sequence). CDR3 size: 16 residues. Unmatched junction bases numbered 17, after V lost 10 bases and J lost 4 bases. CDR3 sequence (DNA): TGTGCCACCCAACCTTGGGAGGCGGGAGTATCAGATACGCAGTATTTT. This encodes CATQPWEAGVSDTQYF.

This clonotype has only one observation. The chain couples TRBV6-2 or TRBV6-3 to TRBJ2-1; the D gene is possibly TRBD1 (5 bases). This CDR3 has 15 residues. V shed 6 bases and J shed 0 bases, with 12 bases lying between them. CDR1 is MNHEY, CDR2 SVGEGT, per germline. CDR3 sequence: CASSLYRSSYNEQFF. The CDR3 DNA reads TGTGCCAGCAGCCTATACAGGAGCTCCTACAATGAGCAGTTCTTC.

The genes are TRBV12-3 or TRBV12-4 and TRBJ2-5, with D perhaps matching TRBD1 (5 bases). Trimming took off 6 bases at V and 1 base at J, with 12 bases between the two ends. The CDR3 consists of 14 residues. The CDR3 loop reads CASRGPRGQETQYF. CDR3 DNA: TGTGCCAGCAGGGGGCCTAGGGGCCAAGAGACCCAGTACTTC.

This clonotype was seen many times. CDR3 region: CASSLPDRVAYEQYF. The CDR3 region has the DNA TGTGCCAGCAGCTTACCGGACAGGGTGGCCTACGAGCAGTACTTC. V usage is TRBV7-8 and J usage is TRBJ2-7, with 8 bases that match TRBD1. The V and J ends lost 2 bases and 2 bases, in that order; junction bases with no gene match: 5. CDR1 and CDR2 from the germline V gene are SGHVS and FQNEAQ. The CDR3 extends over 15 amino acids.

This clonotype was observed a handful of times. The chain recombines TRBV30 with TRBJ2-2, with 9 bases aligning to TRBD1. With V trimmed by 0 bases and J by 5 bases, 13 bases remained unmatched. CDR3 size: 18 residues. The germline V gene encodes CDR1 GTSNPN and CDR2 SVGIG (reference sequence). The CDR3 protein is CAWSVSTFRQGGTGELFF. The CDR3 region has the DNA TGTGCCTGGAGTGTTTCCACATTCCGACAGGGGGGAACCGGGGAGCTGTTTTTT.

J is TRBJ2-1 and V is TRBV4-3; 14 bases match TRBD2. Losses at the gene ends were 0 bases for V and 8 bases for J; bases not matched to a gene: 12. CDR3 length: 19 residues. CDR1 and CDR2 (germline): LGHNA, YSLEER. This CDR3 reads CASSQEGTSGSPTTHEQFF. In DNA form, the CDR3 reads TGCGCCAGCAGCCAAGAAGGGACTAGCGGGAGTCCCACTACGCATGAGCAGTTCTTC.

The V gene is TRBV18, the J gene TRBJ2-3, with D unclear. Germline CDR1 is KGHSH and CDR2 is LQKENI. The CDR3 is 14 amino acids. The V gene lost 5 bases and the J gene lost 4 bases, with 13 bases spanning the gap. DNA of the CDR3: TGTGCCAGCTCATCGGCCCACCCCCCAGATACGCAGTATTTT. It specifies CASSSAHPPDTQYF.

V and J are TRBV3-1 and TRBJ2-1; D unresolved. The germline CDR1 and CDR2 sequences are LGHDT and YNNKEL (reference sequence). The CDR3 is 15 amino acids. Between the trimmed V and J ends, which lost 0 bases and 2 bases, there was a span of 8 bases. The CDR3 DNA is TGTGCCAGCAGCCAAGACAGGCGGCCCTACAATGAGCAGTTCTTC. Translated: CASSQDRRPYNEQFF.

The V call is TRBV20-1, the J call TRBJ2-3, with D perhaps assigned TRBD1 or TRBD2 (6 bases each). The CDR3 length is 13 residues. Trimming took 1 base from V and 9 from J, leaving 14 bases between them. Germline V gene data show CDR1 as DFQATT and CDR2 as SNEGSKA (reference sequence). The CDR3 DNA reads TGCAGTGCTAGAGGCGGAGGGGGGAGAACGCAGTATTTT. This codes for CSARGGGGRTQYF.

Many counts were recorded for this clonotype. CDR3 residues: CASLEDSHQPQHF. CDR3 nucleotides: TGTGCCAGCTTAGAGGACAGCCATCAGCCCCAGCATTTT. The chain links TRBV6-1 to TRBJ1-5, with D possibly matching TRBD1 (6 bases). Trimming pared 8 bases from V and 5 bases from J, leaving 13 bases between. The CDR3 contains 13 residues. Looked up from germline, CDR1 is MNHNS and CDR2 is SASEGT.

The V and J genes are TRBV19 and TRBJ2-1; TRBD2 agrees at 7 bases. The CDR3 length is 14 residues. Germline V gene data show CDR1 as LNHDA and CDR2 as SQIVND (reference sequence). The junction had 8 bases not matched to a gene; V was cut back by 6 bases and J by 6 bases. The CDR3 region has the DNA TGTGCCAGTAGGCGTCTAGCGGATTCCAATGAGCAGTTCTTC. Protein: CASRRLADSNEQFF.

This clonotype was picked up a small number of times. The chain is built from TRBV18 and TRBJ2-1; perhaps TRBD2 as D (6 bases). Germline values: CDR1 KGHSH, CDR2 LQKENI. Trimming took 2 bases from V and 0 from J, leaving 20 bases between them. CDR3 length equals 19 residues. The CDR3 coding sequence is TGTGCCAGCTCACCAAATTCCCTTAGCGGCTATAGCTCCTACAATGAGCAGTTCTTC. This codes for CASSPNSLSGYSSYNEQFF.

This clonotype has at least ten counts. The genes are TRBV12-3 or TRBV12-4 and TRBJ1-5; D is possibly TRBD1 (5 bases). This CDR3 comprises 14 residues. Trimming took 3 bases from V and 0 from J, leaving 6 bases between them. The CDR3 region has the DNA TGTGCCAGCAGTTTGGGGGTTAGCAATCAGCCCCAGCATTTT. Its protein product is CASSLGVSNQPQHF.

The chain couples TRBV7-3 to TRBJ1-1; D is uncertain. The CDR3 contains 14 residues. The V end lost 6 bases, the J end lost 1 base, and 12 bases lay between the germline ends. Germline loops: CDR1 SGHTA, CDR2 FQGTGA. CDR3 amino acids: CASSYTGRNTEAFF. The CDR3 DNA is TGTGCCAGCAGTTACACCGGTCGGAACACTGAAGCTTTCTTT.

The rearrangement links TRBV2 to TRBJ2-3, with D unresolved. CDR3 length equals 11 residues. Germline V lookup: CDR1 SNHLY, CDR2 FYNNEI. Trimming removed 7 bases at V and 4 bases at J, with 6 bases between. In DNA, the CDR3 is TGTGCCAGCAACCCGCCAGATACGCAGTATTTT. Translated, it gives CASNPPDTQYF. Variable domain in full (rest from reference TRBV2 and TRBJ2-3): EPEVTQTPSHQVTQMGQEVILRCVPISNHLYFYWYRQILGQKVEFLVSFYNNEISEKSEIFDDQFSVERPDGSNFTLKIRSTKLEDSAMYFCASNPPDTQYFGPGTRLTVL.

V and J are TRBV18 and TRBJ1-2; 11 bases map to TRBD1. The germline gives CDR1 KGHSH, CDR2 LQKENI. The length of the CDR3 is 15 residues. The junction had 2 bases not matched to a gene; V was cut back by 4 bases and J by 1 base. DNA for the CDR3: TGTGCCAGCTCACGGGACAGGGGGATTAACTATGGCTACACCTTC. Its protein product is CASSRDRGINYGYTF.